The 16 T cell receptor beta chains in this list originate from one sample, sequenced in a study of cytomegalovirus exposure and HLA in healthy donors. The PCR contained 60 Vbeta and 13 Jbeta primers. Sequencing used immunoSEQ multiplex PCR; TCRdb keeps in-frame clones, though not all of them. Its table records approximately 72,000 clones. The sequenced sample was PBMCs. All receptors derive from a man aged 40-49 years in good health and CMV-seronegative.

CDR3 sequence reads: CASSLFYREGNGYTF. Written as DNA, the CDR3 is TGCGCCAGCAGCTTGTTCTACAGGGAAGGGAATGGCTACACCTTC. This chain joins TRBV5-1 and TRBJ1-2; D is perhaps TRBD1 (6 bases). The CDR3 is 15 amino acids. The germline CDR1 and CDR2 sequences are SGHRS and YFSETQ. V lost 1 base, J lost 6 bases, and 16 bases lay in between.

CDR3 bases: TGTGCCAGCAGTTCTCACACAGGGATTGAAAAACTGTTTTTT. The encoded protein is CASSSHTGIEKLFF. The chain links TRBV27 to TRBJ1-4; D possibly corresponds to TRBD1 (6 bases). The ends were cut back, 4 bases at V and 7 bases at J, with 13 bases in the middle. The CDR3 runs to 14 residues. CDR1 and CDR2 (germline): MNHEY, SMNVEV (reference sequence). The whole variable domain, remainder taken from reference TRBV27 and TRBJ1-4, is EAQVTQNPRYLITVTGKKLTVTCSQNMNHEYMSWYRQDPGLGLRQIYYSMNVEVTDKGDVPEGYKVSRKEKRNFPLILESPSPNQTSLYFCASSSHTGIEKLFFGSGTQLSVL.

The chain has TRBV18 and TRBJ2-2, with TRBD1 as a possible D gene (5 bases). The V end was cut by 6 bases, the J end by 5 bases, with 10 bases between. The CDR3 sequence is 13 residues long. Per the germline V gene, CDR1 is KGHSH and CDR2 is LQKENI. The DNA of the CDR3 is TGTGCCAGCTCCCAAGCAGGGACCGGGGAGCTGTTTTTT. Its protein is CASSQAGTGELFF.

The DNA of the CDR3 is TGTGCCAGTAGTACCACCGGGACAGCTGAAAAACTGTTTTTT. Translated: CASSTTGTAEKLFF. This sequence joins TRBV19 and TRBJ1-4; 7 positions match TRBD1. Germline V gives CDR1 LNHDA, CDR2 SQIVND (reference sequence). The CDR3 spans 14 residues. The V segment lost 4 bases and the J segment 7 bases; nucleotides outside the gene matches: 6.

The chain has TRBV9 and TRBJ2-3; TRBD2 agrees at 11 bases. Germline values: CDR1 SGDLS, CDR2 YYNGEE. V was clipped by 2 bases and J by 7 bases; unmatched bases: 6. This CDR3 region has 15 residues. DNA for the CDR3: TGTGCCAGCAGCGTCATAGCGGGGGGGCCCAATACGCAGTATTTT. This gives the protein CASSVIAGGPNTQYF. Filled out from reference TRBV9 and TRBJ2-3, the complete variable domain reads DSGVTQTPKHLITATGQRVTLRCSPRSGDLSVYWYQQSLDQGLQFLIQYYNGEERAKGNILERFSAQQFPDLHSELNLSSLELGDSALYFCASSVIAGGPNTQYFGPGTRLTVL.

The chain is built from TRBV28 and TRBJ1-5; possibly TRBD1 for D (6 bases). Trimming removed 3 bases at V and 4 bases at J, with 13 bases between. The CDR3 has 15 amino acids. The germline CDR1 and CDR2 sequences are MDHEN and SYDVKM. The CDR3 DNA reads TGTGCCAGCAGTTTCTCGTCCAGGGGAAATCAGCCCCAGCATTTT. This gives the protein CASSFSSRGNQPQHF.

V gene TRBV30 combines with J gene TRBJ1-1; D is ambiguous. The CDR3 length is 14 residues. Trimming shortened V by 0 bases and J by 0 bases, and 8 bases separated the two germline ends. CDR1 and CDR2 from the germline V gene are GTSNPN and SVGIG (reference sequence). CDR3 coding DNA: TGTGCCTGGAGTGTACCTGAGGTGAACACTGAAGCTTTCTTT. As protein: CAWSVPEVNTEAFF.

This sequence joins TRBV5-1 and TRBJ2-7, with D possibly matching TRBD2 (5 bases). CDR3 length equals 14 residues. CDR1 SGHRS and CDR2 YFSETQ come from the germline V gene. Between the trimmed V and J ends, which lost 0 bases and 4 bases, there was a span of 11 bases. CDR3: CASSLVAPGYEQYF. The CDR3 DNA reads TGCGCCAGCAGCTTGGTAGCGCCCGGTTACGAGCAGTACTTC.

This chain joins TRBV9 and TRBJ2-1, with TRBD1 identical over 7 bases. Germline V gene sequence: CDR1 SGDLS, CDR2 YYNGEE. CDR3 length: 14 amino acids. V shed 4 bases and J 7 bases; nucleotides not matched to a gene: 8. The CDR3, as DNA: TGTGCCAGCAGCAACCGACAGGGCGGAAATGAGCAGTTCTTC. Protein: CASSNRQGGNEQFF.

The CDR3 DNA follows: TGTGCCAGCAGCCAAGTTGGGGGCTCAAGCAATCAGCCCCAGCATTTT. Translated, it gives CASSQVGGSSNQPQHF. V and J are TRBV11-2 and TRBJ1-5; D may be TRBD1 (6 bases). The V end was cut by 5 bases, the J end by 1 base, with 15 bases between. Germline V gene lookup returns CDR1 SGHAT and CDR2 FQNNGV. The CDR3 consists of 16 residues.

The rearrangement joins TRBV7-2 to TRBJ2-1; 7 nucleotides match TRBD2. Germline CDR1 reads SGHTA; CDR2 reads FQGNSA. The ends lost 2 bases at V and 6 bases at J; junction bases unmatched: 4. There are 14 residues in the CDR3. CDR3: CASSLRRGVNEQFF. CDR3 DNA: TGTGCCAGCAGCTTACGACGGGGGGTCAATGAGCAGTTCTTC.

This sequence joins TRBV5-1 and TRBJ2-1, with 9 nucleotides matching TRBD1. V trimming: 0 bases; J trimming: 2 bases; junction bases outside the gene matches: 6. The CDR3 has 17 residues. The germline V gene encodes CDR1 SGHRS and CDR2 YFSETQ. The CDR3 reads CASSLGGGTGTYNEQFF. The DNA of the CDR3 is TGCGCCAGCAGCTTGGGAGGTGGGACAGGGACCTACAATGAGCAGTTCTTC.

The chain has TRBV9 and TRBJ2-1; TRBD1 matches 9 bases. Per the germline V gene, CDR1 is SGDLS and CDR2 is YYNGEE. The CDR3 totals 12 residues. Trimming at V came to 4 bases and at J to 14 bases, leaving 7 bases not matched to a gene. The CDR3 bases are TGTGCCAGCAGCTCGAGGGGGACAGGGAAGTTCTTC. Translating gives CASSSRGTGKFF.

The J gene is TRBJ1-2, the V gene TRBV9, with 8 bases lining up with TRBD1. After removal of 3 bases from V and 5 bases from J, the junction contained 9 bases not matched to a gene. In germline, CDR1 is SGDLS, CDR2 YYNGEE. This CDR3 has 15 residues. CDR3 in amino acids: CASSDGQGGLYGYTF. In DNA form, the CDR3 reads TGTGCCAGCAGCGATGGACAGGGCGGCCTTTATGGCTACACCTTC.

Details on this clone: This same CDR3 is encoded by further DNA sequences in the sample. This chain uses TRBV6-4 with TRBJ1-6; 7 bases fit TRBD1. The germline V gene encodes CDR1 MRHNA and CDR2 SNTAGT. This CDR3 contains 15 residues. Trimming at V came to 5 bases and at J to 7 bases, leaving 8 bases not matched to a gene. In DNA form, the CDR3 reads TGTGCCAGCAGTCAAACAGGGGTAGGGAATTCACCCCTCCACTTT. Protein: CASSQTGVGNSPLHF.

CDR3 region: CASSVGGLTNTGELFF. The CDR3 nucleotides are TGTGCCAGCAGTGTAGGGGGCCTGACGAACACCGGGGAGCTGTTTTTT. The V gene is TRBV2, the J gene TRBJ2-2, with 7 bases identical to TRBD1. The CDR3 length is 16 residues. V lost 4 bases to trimming and J lost 0 bases; unmatched junction nucleotides: 5. Germline CDR1 and CDR2: SNHLY and FYNNEI. Full variable domain (remainder filled in from reference TRBV2 and TRBJ2-2): EPEVTQTPSHQVTQMGQEVILRCVPISNHLYFYWYRQILGQKVEFLVSFYNNEISEKSEIFDDQFSVERPDGSNFTLKIRSTKLEDSAMYFCASSVGGLTNTGELFFGEGSRLTVL.